This record concerns one T cell receptor (beta chain) sequence. The specificity of this receptor is unknown. No much larger clone exists at a distance of one base, and base qualities are not known. The data were taken from a study of CD8 T cells in Susac syndrome (dated by TCRdb to between 2017 and 2020). Concerning the study at large: Repertoire sequencing was used to test whether CD8+ T cell activation and differentiation in Susac syndrome was antigen driven.

RNA was extracted using the RNeasy kit, and about 0.45 to 1 ug of the RNA was reverse transcribed with random hexamers. The immunoSEQ multiplex PCR assay, covering 54 Vbeta and 13 Jbeta segments, was used to amplify TCR beta CDR3 regions. Bias from PCR amplification was corrected by using a synthetic template baseline for primer optimization and for computational correction. Per the source publication's procedure: Reads were assigned to V, D and J genes according to IMGT and analyzed in immunoSEQ Analyzer, with only productive sequences retained. Clonality was calculated as one minus the Shannon entropy normalized by log2 of the number of productive unique sequences. Public and private clones were assessed among the 100 most prevalent clones of each patient and control. A clone was defined as Susac-specific if it was absent from the healthy and MS cohorts, from 1052 published viral clones and from other ImmuneACCESS disease sequences. Using fastp trimming at Q25 and MiXCR clonotype assembly, TCRdb reanalyzed the public sequencing data and kept in-frame beta chains. Here each entry gathers all rows of one CDR3 protein and keeps the most common genes and DNA. None of the V and J calls come from the authors' own analysis; TCRdb made them. This sample holds 150,000 to 250,000 distinct CDR3 sequences; around 96% were observed only once. Under 0.095% of the sample rests with the top ten.

Peripheral blood CD8+ and CD4+ T cells from healthy donors, Susac syndrome patients and multiple sclerosis patients were profiled by high-throughput TCR beta sequencing. The multiple sclerosis controls were treatment-naive patients who had stable or active relapsing-remitting disease and met the revised McDonald criteria. Bulk CD8+ and CD4+ T cells were purified by magnetic negative isolation, whereas CD8+ TEMRA cells were enriched by FACS. Blood was drawn into EDTA tubes, processed within 24 hours, and PBMCs were isolated by density gradient centrifugation. PBMCs intended for TCR sequencing were cryopreserved in liquid nitrogen and were subsequently thawed in a 37 degrees C water bath. Purity of sorted or isolated CD4+, CD8+ and CD8+ TEMRA cells was at least 90%. Results the study describes overall, beyond this receptor: The number of individuals in the TCR sequencing and HLA analysis was recognized as being relatively small.

The receptor was derived from a human donor with multiple sclerosis. Sequenced input: CD4+ T cells from PBMCs.

CDR3 reads: CASSPSAGPSTDTQYF. The sequenced DNA is TGTGCCAGCAGCCCGTCTGCGGGCCCTAGCACAGATACGCAGTATTTT. Recombination linked TRBV6-6 to TRBJ2-3, and the D gene may be TRBD2, 5 bases matching. CDR1 MNHNY and CDR2 SVGAGI are derived from the germline V gene (reference sequence). The CDR3 runs 16 amino acids, cysteine and phenylalanine included. Only the CDR3 region is kept as DNA, spanning 48 bases read in frame from base 1. V gives up 6 bases and J gives up 0 bases, and the segment between their germline ends measures 16 bases.